Included here is one TCR beta chain sequence, with context. These data belong to a study of T cell responses to AZD1222 COVID-19 vaccine. Clones were read by immunoSEQ multiplex PCR, and TCRdb kept only the in-frame ones, dropping some. The table has about 55,000 clones, less than 85% seen once. Germline V gives CDR1 MNHEY, CDR2 SVGEGT. J lost 5 bases, V lost 5 bases, and 13 bases had no gene match. The CDR3 sequence is 16 residues long. The sample here was peripheral blood, taken on day 0 of AZD1222 vaccination. The source of this sequence is an adult in good health. This chain uses TRBV6-2 or TRBV6-3 with TRBJ2-5; 8 bases map to TRBD1. The CDR3 DNA sequence: TGTGCCAGCAGTCACCCAGGGGGCCCCGCTAGGGAGACCCAGTACTTC. Translation: CASSHPGGPARETQYF.